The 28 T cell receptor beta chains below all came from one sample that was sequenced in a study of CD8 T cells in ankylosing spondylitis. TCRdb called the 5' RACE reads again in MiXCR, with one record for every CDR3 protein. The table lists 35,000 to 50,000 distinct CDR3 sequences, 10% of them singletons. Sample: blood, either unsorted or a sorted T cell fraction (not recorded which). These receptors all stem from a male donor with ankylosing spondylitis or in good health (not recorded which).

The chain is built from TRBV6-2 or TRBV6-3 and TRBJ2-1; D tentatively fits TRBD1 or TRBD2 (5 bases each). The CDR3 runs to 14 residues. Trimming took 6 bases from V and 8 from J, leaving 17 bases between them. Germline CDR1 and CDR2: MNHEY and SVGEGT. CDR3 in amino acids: CASRTGTLGDEQFF. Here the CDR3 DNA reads TGTGCCAGCAGGACCGGGACCCTAGGGGATGAGCAGTTCTTC.

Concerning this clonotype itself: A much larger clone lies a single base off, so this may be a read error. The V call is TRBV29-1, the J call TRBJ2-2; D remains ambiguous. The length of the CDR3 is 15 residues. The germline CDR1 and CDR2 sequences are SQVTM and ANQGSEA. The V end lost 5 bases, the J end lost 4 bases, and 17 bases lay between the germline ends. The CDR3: CSVPYPDLSTGELFF. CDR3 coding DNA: TGCAGCGTTCCATACCCAGACCTTTCCACCGGGGAGCTGTTTTTT.

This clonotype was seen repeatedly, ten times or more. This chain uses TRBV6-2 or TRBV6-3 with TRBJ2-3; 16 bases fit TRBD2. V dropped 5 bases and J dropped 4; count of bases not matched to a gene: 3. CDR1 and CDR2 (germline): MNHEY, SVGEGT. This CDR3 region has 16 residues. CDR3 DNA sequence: TGTGCCAGCAGTCCGGGACTAGCGGGAGGGGCAGATACGCAGTATTTT. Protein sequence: CASSPGLAGGADTQYF.

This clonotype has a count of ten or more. The CDR3 DNA is TGTGCCAGCAGGTTCGGGCAGGCGACCTACGAGCAGTACTTC. It is translated as CASRFGQATYEQYF. The rearrangement joins TRBV28 to TRBJ2-7; D unclear. There are 14 residues in the CDR3. Looked up from germline, CDR1 is MDHEN and CDR2 is SYDVKM. The V and J ends lost 6 bases and 2 bases respectively, with 14 bases between them.

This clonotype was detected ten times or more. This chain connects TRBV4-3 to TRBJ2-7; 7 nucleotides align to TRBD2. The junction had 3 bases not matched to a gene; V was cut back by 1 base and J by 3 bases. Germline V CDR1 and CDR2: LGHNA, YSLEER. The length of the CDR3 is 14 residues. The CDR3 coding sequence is TGCGCCAGCAGCCAAGGGGAGGGACGCTACGAGCAGTACTTC. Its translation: CASSQGEGRYEQYF.

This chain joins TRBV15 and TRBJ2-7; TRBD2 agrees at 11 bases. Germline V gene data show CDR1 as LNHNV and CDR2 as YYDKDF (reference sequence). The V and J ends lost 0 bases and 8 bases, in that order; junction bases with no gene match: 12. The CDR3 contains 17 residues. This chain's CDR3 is CATSRDMGLLAGVQQYF. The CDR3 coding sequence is TGTGCCACCAGCAGAGATATGGGCTTACTAGCGGGAGTCCAGCAGTACTTC.

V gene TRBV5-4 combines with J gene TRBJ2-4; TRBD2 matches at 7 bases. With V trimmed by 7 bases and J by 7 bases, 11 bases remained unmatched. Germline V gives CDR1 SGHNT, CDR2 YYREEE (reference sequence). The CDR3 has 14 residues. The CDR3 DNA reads TGTGCCAGCGGACGGGGAGGGGACCGGAACATTCAGTACTTC. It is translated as CASGRGGDRNIQYF.

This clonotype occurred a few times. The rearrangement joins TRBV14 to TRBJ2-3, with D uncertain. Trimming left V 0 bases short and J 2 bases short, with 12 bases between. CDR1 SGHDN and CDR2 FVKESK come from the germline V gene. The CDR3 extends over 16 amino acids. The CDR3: CASSQDERTFTDTQYF. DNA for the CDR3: TGTGCCAGCAGCCAAGATGAGCGCACCTTCACAGATACGCAGTATTTT.

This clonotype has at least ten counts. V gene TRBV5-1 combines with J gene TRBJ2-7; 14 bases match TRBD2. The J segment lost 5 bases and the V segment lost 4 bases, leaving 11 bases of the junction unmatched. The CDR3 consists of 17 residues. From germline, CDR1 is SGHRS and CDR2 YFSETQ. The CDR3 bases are TGCGCCAGCAGCATCGGGACTAGCGGGAGAGGTTACGACGAGCAGTACTTC. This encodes CASSIGTSGRGYDEQYF.

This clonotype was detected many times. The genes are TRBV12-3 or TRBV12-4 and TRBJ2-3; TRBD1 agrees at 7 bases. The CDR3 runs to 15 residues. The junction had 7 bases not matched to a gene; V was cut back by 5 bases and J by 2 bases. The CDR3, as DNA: TGTGCCAGCAGTGATGACAGGGCCCCCACAGATACGCAGTATTTT. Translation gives CASSDDRAPTDTQYF.

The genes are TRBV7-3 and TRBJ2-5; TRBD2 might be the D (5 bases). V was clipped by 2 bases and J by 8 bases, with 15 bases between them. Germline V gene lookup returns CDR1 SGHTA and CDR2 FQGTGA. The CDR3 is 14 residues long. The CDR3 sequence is CASSLSSGVTTQYF. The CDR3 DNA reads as TGTGCCAGCAGCTTATCGAGCGGAGTGACTACCCAGTACTTC.

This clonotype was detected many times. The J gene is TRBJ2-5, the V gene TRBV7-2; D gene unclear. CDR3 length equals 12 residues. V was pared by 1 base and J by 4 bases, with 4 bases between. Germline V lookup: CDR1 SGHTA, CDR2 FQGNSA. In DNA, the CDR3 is TGTGCCAGCAGCTTAGGGAGAGAGACCCAGTACTTC. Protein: CASSLGRETQYF.

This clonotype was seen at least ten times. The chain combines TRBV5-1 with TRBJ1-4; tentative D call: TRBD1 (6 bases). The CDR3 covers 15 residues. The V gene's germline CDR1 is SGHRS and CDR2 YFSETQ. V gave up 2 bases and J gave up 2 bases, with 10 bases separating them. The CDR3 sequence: CASSLKGVTNEKLFF. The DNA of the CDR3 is TGCGCCAGCAGCTTAAAGGGGGTCACTAATGAAAAACTGTTTTTT.

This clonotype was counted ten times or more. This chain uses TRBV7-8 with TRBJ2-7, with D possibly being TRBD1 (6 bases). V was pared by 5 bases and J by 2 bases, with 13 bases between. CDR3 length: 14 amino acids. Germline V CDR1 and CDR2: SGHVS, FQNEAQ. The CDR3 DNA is TGTGCCAGCAGCACCCGGACAGCAACCTACGAGCAGTACTTC. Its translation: CASSTRTATYEQYF.

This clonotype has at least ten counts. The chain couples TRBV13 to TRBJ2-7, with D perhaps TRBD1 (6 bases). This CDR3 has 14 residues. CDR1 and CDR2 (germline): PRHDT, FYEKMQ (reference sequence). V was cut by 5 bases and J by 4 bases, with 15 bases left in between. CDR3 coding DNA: TGTGCCAGCAGCCCGAACCCCGACAGGTACGAGCAGTACTTC. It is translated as CASSPNPDRYEQYF.

CDR3 coding DNA: TGTGCCAGCAGCTCTCTGGATAGATATACGCAGTATTTT. Residues: CASSSLDRYTQYF. The chain uses TRBV7-9 and TRBJ2-3; D not certain. V shed 4 bases and J shed 7 bases, with 12 bases lying between them. The CDR3 is 13 residues long. From germline, CDR1 is SEHNR and CDR2 FQNEAQ (reference sequence).

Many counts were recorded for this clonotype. CDR3 in DNA: TGTGCCAGCAGTGCGGGGGTGACCGGGGAGCTGTTTTTT. It translates to CASSAGVTGELFF. The rearrangement links TRBV7-3 to TRBJ2-2, with 7 bases identical to TRBD2. The junction had 3 bases not matched to a gene; V was cut back by 6 bases and J by 5 bases. The germline V gene encodes CDR1 SGHTA and CDR2 FQGTGA. CDR3 length: 13 residues.

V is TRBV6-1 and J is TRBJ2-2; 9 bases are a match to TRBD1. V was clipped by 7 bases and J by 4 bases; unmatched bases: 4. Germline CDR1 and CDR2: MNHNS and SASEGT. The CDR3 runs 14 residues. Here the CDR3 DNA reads TGTGCCAGCAAGACAGGGGGAGTCACCGGGGAGCTGTTTTTT. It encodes CASKTGGVTGELFF.

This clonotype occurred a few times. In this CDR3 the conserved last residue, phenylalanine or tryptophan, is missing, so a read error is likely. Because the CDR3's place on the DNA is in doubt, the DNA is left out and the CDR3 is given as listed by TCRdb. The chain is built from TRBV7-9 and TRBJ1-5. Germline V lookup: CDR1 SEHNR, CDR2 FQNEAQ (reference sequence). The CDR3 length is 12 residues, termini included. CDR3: CASSLGEGPRLV.

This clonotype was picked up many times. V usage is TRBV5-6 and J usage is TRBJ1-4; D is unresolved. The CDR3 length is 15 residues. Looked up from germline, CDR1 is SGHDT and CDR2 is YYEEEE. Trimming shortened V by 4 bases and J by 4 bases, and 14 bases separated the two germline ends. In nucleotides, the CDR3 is TGTGCCAGCAGCGCTGGAGTCCGGGATAATGAAAAACTGTTTTTT. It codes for CASSAGVRDNEKLFF.

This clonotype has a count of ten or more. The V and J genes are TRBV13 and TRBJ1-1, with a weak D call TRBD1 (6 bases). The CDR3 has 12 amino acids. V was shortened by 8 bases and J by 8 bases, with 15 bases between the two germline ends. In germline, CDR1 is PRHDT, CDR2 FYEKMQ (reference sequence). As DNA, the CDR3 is TGTGCCAGCGTGTCACCAGGGGCCGAAGCTTTCTTT. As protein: CASVSPGAEAFF.

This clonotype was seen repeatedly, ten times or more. The CDR3 DNA is TGTGCCATCAAGCGGGGAGCAGACACTGAAGCTTTCTTT. Its translation is CAIKRGADTEAFF. This chain links TRBV10-3 with TRBJ1-1; D is undetermined. Germline V lookup: CDR1 ENHRY, CDR2 SYGVKD. CDR3 size: 13 residues. V lost 7 bases to trimming and J lost 3 bases, with 12 bases between them.

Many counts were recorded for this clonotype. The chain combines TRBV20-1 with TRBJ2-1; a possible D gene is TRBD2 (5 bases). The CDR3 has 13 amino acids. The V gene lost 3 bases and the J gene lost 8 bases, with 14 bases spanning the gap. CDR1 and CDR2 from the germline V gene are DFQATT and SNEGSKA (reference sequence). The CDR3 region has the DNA TGCAGTGCTAGCACTAGAGCGGCATATGAGCAGTTCTTC. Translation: CSASTRAAYEQFF.

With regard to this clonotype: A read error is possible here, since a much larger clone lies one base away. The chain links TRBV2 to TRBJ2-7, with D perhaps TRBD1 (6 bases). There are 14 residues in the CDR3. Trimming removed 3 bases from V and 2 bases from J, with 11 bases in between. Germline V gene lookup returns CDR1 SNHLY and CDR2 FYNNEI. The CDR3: CASSEQGKTYEQYF. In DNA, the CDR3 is TGTGCCAGCAGTGAGCAGGGGAAGACCTACGAGCAGTACTTC.

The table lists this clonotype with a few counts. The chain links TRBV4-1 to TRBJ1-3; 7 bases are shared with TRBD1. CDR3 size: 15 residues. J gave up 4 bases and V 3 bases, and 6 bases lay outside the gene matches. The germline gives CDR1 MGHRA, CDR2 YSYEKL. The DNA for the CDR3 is TGCGCCAGCAGCCAGGGACAGCGGGTGGGAAACACCATATATTTT. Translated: CASSQGQRVGNTIYF.

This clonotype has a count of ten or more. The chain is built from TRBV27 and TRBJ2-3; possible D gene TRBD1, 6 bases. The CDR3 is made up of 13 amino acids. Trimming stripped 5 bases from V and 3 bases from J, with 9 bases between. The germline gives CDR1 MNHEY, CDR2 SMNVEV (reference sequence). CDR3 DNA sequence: TGTGCCAGCAGTACAGGGATGACAGATACGCAGTATTTT. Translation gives CASSTGMTDTQYF.

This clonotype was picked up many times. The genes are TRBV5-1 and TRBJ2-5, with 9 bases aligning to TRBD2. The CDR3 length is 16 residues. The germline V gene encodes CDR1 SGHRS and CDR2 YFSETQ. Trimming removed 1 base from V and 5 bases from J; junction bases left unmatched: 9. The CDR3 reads CASSLPSGMPGETQYF. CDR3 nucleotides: TGCGCCAGCAGCTTGCCTAGCGGGATGCCTGGGGAGACCCAGTACTTC.

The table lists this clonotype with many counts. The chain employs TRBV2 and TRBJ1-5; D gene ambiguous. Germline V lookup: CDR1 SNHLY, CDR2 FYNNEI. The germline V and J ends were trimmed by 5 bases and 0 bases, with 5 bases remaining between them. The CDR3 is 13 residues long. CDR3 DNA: TGTGCCAGCAGTAGGGATAGCAATCAGCCCCAGCATTTT. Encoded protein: CASSRDSNQPQHF.